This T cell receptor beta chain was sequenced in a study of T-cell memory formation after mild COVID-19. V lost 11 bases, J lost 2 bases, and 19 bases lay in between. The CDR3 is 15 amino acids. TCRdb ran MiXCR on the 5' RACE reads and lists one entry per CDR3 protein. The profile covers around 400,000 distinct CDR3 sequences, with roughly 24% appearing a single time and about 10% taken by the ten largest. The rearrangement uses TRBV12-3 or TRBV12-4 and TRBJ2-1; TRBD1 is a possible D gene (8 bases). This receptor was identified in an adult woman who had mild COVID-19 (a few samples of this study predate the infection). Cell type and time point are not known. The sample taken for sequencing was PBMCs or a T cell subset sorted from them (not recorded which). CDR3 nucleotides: TGTGCCTCACAGGGGGGGAGGGGTACCTACAATGAGCAGTTCTTC. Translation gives CASQGGRGTYNEQFF.